This entry describes one TCR beta chain. Its target is not known. This entry belongs to a study of PD-1 blockade in mismatch repair-deficient tumors. Study overall: All were previously treated, progressing patients with 12 mismatch repair-deficient cancer types.

Trimming cost V 2 bases and J 2 bases, with 9 bases left between them. The CDR3 spans 15 residues. Germline lookup yields CDR1 SNHLY and CDR2 FYNNEI. Some clones are missing from TCRdb's copy, which holds only in-frame ones; the method was immunoSEQ multiplex PCR. This table holds about 9,500 clones, just over 90% found once. Time point defined: approximately eleven-day in vitro stimulation with candidate neoantigen peptide 3. TCR sequencing covered three patients who responded to pembrolizumab. Cells were stimulated more than nine days with each of roughly 7 ELISpot-reactive neoantigens. The sequences come from cells cultured in vitro, collected from a patient treated with pembrolizumab. V gene TRBV2 combines with J gene TRBJ2-2; no clear D. The receptor was isolated from an adult with mismatch repair-deficient cancer. The CDR3 nucleotides read TGTGCCAGCAGTGAACTTAGCAGAAACACCGGGGAGCTGTTTTTT. Translated: CASSELSRNTGELFF.